What follows are 25 T cell receptor beta chains derived from one specimen sequenced in a study of T cell responses to AZD1222 COVID-19 vaccine. TCRdb's copy holds only in-frame clones and misses some; the assay was immunoSEQ multiplex PCR. The sample yields roughly 120,000 clones, roughly 86% seen once. The specimen comprised peripheral blood, sampled 28 days after the second AZD1222 dose. The receptor set was obtained from an adult who received the AZD1222 COVID-19 vaccine.

The chain joins TRBV5-5 to TRBJ1-4; D call uncertain. The CDR3 consists of 15 residues. V lost 4 bases, J lost 5 bases, and 15 bases lay in between. Looked up from germline, CDR1 is SGHKS and CDR2 is YYEKEE (reference sequence). The DNA of the CDR3 is TGTGCCAGCAGCCGTTGGGAGTCTGGGAATGAAAAACTGTTTTTT. Residues: CASSRWESGNEKLFF.

This clone has more than one count but fewer than ten. This chain connects TRBV2 to TRBJ1-5; a weak D match, TRBD1 (5 bases). The CDR3 totals 14 residues. Germline CDR1 reads SNHLY; CDR2 reads FYNNEI. Between the trimmed V and J ends, which lost 2 bases and 7 bases, there was a span of 12 bases. CDR3 sequence reads: CASSEIKGSQPQHF. The CDR3, as DNA: TGTGCCAGCAGTGAAATAAAGGGGTCACAGCCCCAGCATTTT.

The chain carries TRBV5-4 and TRBJ2-5, with D unresolved. V was clipped by 4 bases and J by 1 base, with 8 bases between them. The CDR3 extends over 13 amino acids. Germline-derived CDR1 and CDR2 are SGHNT and YYREEE (reference sequence). The CDR3 is CASSRTTQETQYF. The CDR3, as DNA: TGTGCCAGCAGCCGGACCACCCAAGAGACCCAGTACTTC.

The gene calls are TRBV27 and TRBJ2-1; 9 bases match TRBD2. In germline, CDR1 is MNHEY, CDR2 SMNVEV (reference sequence). V dropped 3 bases and J dropped 3; count of bases not matched to a gene: 9. This CDR3 has 17 amino acids. CDR3 in DNA: TGTGCCAGCAGTTTCTTGGTAGCGGGAGTTTTCTACAATGAGCAGTTCTTC. This encodes CASSFLVAGVFYNEQFF.

V and J are TRBV9 and TRBJ2-2; D possibly matches TRBD1 or TRBD2 (5 bases each). Germline lookup yields CDR1 SGDLS and CDR2 YYNGEE. V was shortened by 4 bases and J by 4 bases, with 11 bases between the two germline ends. The CDR3 totals 14 residues. CDR3: CASSLGVSTGELFF. CDR3 DNA: TGTGCCAGCAGCCTGGGGGTTTCCACCGGGGAGCTGTTTTTT.

This chain joins TRBV5-4 and TRBJ1-1; no reliable D call. Trimming pared 0 bases from V and 1 base from J, leaving 10 bases between. Germline CDR1 SGHNT, CDR2 YYREEE (reference sequence). The CDR3 totals 15 residues. The CDR3 DNA is TGTGCCAGCAGCTTGGTGGGCGCTAGGAACACTGAAGCTTTCTTT. As protein: CASSLVGARNTEAFF. Supplemented by reference TRBV5-4 and TRBJ1-1, the full variable domain reads ETGVTQSPTHLIKTRGQQVTLRCSSQSGHNTVSWYQQALGQGPQFIFQYYREEENGRGNFPPRFSGLQFPNYSSELNVNALELDDSALYLCASSLVGARNTEAFFGQGTRLTVV.

This sequence joins TRBV4-2 and TRBJ2-7; TRBD2 agrees at 8 bases. From germline, CDR1 is LGHNA and CDR2 YNFKEQ. There are 15 residues in the CDR3. The V gene end was trimmed by 4 bases and the J gene end by 2 bases; junction bases not matched to a gene: 7. This CDR3 is CASSLSAGGTYEQYF. In nucleotides, the CDR3 is TGTGCCAGCAGCCTATCCGCGGGAGGAACCTACGAGCAGTACTTC.

V gene TRBV11-2 combines with J gene TRBJ2-5, with a tentative D call TRBD2 (5 bases). CDR1 and CDR2 from the germline V gene are SGHAT and FQNNGV. Between the trimmed V and J ends, which lost 7 bases and 5 bases, there was a span of 14 bases. This CDR3 is built from 13 residues. The CDR3: CASNLYRGETQYF. The CDR3 nucleotides are TGTGCCAGCAACCTATACCGAGGGGAGACCCAGTACTTC.

This CDR3 reads CASSVASGPTGELFF. In DNA form, the CDR3 reads TGTGCCAGCAGCGTAGCCAGCGGCCCCACCGGGGAGCTGTTTTTT. The chain couples TRBV9 to TRBJ2-2; D is possibly TRBD2 (5 bases). V was pared by 0 bases and J by 4 bases, with 10 bases between. Germline V gene data show CDR1 as SGDLS and CDR2 as YYNGEE. The CDR3 has 15 residues. Full variable domain (outside the CDR3, taken from reference TRBV9 and TRBJ2-2): DSGVTQTPKHLITATGQRVTLRCSPRSGDLSVYWYQQSLDQGLQFLIQYYNGEERAKGNILERFSAQQFPDLHSELNLSSLELGDSALYFCASSVASGPTGELFFGEGSRLTVL.

Here the CDR3 reads CASSFRDRLSVGYTF. Written as DNA, the CDR3 is TGTGCCAGCAGCTTCAGGGACAGGCTGTCGGTTGGCTACACCTTC. V usage is TRBV5-6 and J usage is TRBJ1-2, with TRBD1 identical over 8 bases. CDR1 is SGHDT, CDR2 YYEEEE, per germline. The CDR3 contains 15 residues. V shed 2 bases, J shed 7 bases, and the junction held 10 bases outside the gene matches.

This clone was found a few times. The V and J genes are TRBV30 and TRBJ2-7; 10 nucleotides line up with TRBD2. CDR1 and CDR2 (germline): GTSNPN, SVGIG (reference sequence). The CDR3 is made up of 12 amino acids. The J segment lost 3 bases and the V segment lost 8 bases, leaving 4 bases of the junction unmatched. The DNA for the CDR3 is TGTGCCCGACTAGCGGGTTACTACGAGCAGTACTTC. This gives the protein CARLAGYYEQYF.

This clone was observed a handful of times. This sequence joins TRBV28 and TRBJ1-5; D gene ambiguous. The germline V and J ends were trimmed by 2 bases and 4 bases, with 15 bases remaining between them. This CDR3 has 16 residues. Per germline, CDR1 MDHEN and CDR2 SYDVKM. CDR3 sequence: CASSLVRLEGNQPQHF. The CDR3 DNA reads as TGTGCCAGCAGTTTAGTTCGACTCGAGGGAAATCAGCCCCAGCATTTT.

This chain connects TRBV10-3 to TRBJ2-7, with D perhaps assigned TRBD1 or TRBD2 (5 bases each). CDR3 length: 16 residues. The germline V gene encodes CDR1 ENHRY and CDR2 SYGVKD. With 0 bases removed from V and 0 bases from J, the gap between germline ends came to 12 bases. The CDR3, as DNA: TGTGCCATCAGTGAGTCGGGGCAGGGACGCTCCTACGAGCAGTACTTC. Its translation: CAISESGQGRSYEQYF.

The rearrangement uses TRBV7-9 and TRBJ2-7; no clear D. The CDR3 sequence is 15 residues long. The V and J ends lost 5 bases and 3 bases respectively, with 17 bases between them. The germline V gene has CDR1 SEHNR and CDR2 FQNEAQ (reference sequence). The CDR3 DNA reads TGTGCCAGCAGCCAAGCCGGCAGAAACCTCTACGAGCAGTACTTC. Its translation is CASSQAGRNLYEQYF.

The chain joins TRBV4-1 to TRBJ2-7; 9 bases align to TRBD1. The CDR3 contains 13 residues. J gave up 6 bases and V 4 bases, and 4 bases lay outside the gene matches. Germline-derived CDR1 and CDR2 are MGHRA and YSYEKL. The CDR3 bases are TGCGCCAGCAGCCGAACAGGGGGCTCCGAGCAGTACTTC. The encoded protein is CASSRTGGSEQYF.

This chain connects TRBV19 to TRBJ2-1; the D gene is possibly TRBD2 (5 bases). Germline CDR1 is LNHDA and CDR2 is SQIVND (reference sequence). The CDR3 runs to 13 residues. V lost 3 bases to trimming and J lost 8 bases, with 11 bases between them. This CDR3 reads CASSIGRADEQFF. Written as DNA, the CDR3 is TGTGCCAGTAGTATCGGGCGGGCGGATGAGCAGTTCTTC.

This chain links TRBV7-2 with TRBJ2-7; no definite D call. The germline V gene has CDR1 SGHTA and CDR2 FQGNSA. V lost 0 bases to trimming and J lost 3 bases, with 3 bases between them. CDR3 length equals 12 residues. The CDR3 spells CASSLAIYEQYF. In nucleotides, the CDR3 is TGTGCCAGCAGCTTAGCCATCTACGAGCAGTACTTC.

V gene TRBV2 combines with J gene TRBJ2-7, with D perhaps matching TRBD1 (5 bases). Germline CDR1 is SNHLY and CDR2 is FYNNEI. This CDR3 spans 13 amino acids. V lost 2 bases to trimming and J lost 7 bases, with 12 bases between them. CDR3 in DNA: TGTGCCAGCAGTGAACAGGGTACGACAGAGCAGTACTTC. Protein: CASSEQGTTEQYF.

Turning to this clone: In the same sample, other DNA sequences code for this CDR3. This sequence joins TRBV27 and TRBJ1-1; D not resolved. CDR1 and CDR2 (germline): MNHEY, SMNVEV (reference sequence). CDR3 length equals 13 residues. With 0 bases removed from V and 0 bases from J, the gap between germline ends came to 2 bases. CDR3 DNA: TGTGCCAGCAGTTTATCCGTGAACACTGAAGCTTTCTTT. Its protein product is CASSLSVNTEAFF.

The CDR3 is CASSSLLAGQFNSPLHF. CDR3 nucleotides: TGTGCCAGCAGCTCGTTATTGGCGGGACAGTTTAATTCACCCCTCCACTTT. V usage is TRBV5-6 and J usage is TRBJ1-6; TRBD1 aligns across 7 bases. The CDR3 loop spans 17 amino acids. The J segment lost 6 bases and the V segment lost 3 bases, leaving 12 bases of the junction unmatched. Germline lookup yields CDR1 SGHDT and CDR2 YYEEEE. The entire variable domain, with the rest obtained from reference TRBV5-6 and TRBJ1-6, is as follows: DAGVTQSPTHLIKTRGQQVTLRCSPKSGHDTVSWYQQALGQGPQFIFQYYEEEERQRGNFPDRFSGHQFPNYSSELNVNALLLGDSALYLCASSSLLAGQFNSPLHFGNGTRLTVT.

The V and J genes are TRBV7-2 and TRBJ2-2, with TRBD1 as a possible D gene (5 bases). CDR1 is SGHTA, CDR2 FQGNSA, per germline. The CDR3 runs 16 residues. V dropped 2 bases and J dropped 0 bases, with 10 bases sitting between them. This CDR3 is CASSLTGPTNTGELFF. The CDR3 nucleotides read TGTGCCAGCAGCTTAACAGGACCTACGAACACCGGGGAGCTGTTTTTT.

The V call is TRBV4-1, the J call TRBJ1-1; D is ambiguous. Per the germline V gene, CDR1 is MGHRA and CDR2 is YSYEKL. CDR3 length: 14 residues. V was trimmed by 4 bases and J by 3 bases, leaving 12 bases between them. This chain's CDR3 is CASSRVERDTEAFF. DNA for the CDR3: TGCGCCAGCAGCCGGGTTGAGCGGGACACTGAAGCTTTCTTT.

The chain has TRBV11-2 and TRBJ1-6; D may be TRBD1 (5 bases). The V end lost 0 bases, the J end lost 13 bases, and 10 bases lay between the germline ends. The CDR3 is 13 amino acids. CDR1 and CDR2 from the germline V gene are SGHAT and FQNNGV. The CDR3 DNA reads as TGTGCCAGCAGCTTAGATCCAGGGTCGCCCCTCCACTTT. Translated: CASSLDPGSPLHF.

The chain is built from TRBV6-1 and TRBJ1-6, with 7 positions matching TRBD1. The CDR3 extends over 15 amino acids. Germline assignment: CDR1 MNHNS and CDR2 SASEGT. V trimming: 1 base; J trimming: 12 bases; junction bases outside the gene matches: 9. For the CDR3, the DNA is TGTGCCAGCAGTGAAGTTCAGACAGGGATAGTACCCCTCCACTTT. This encodes CASSEVQTGIVPLHF.

This rearrangement joins TRBV20-1 to TRBJ1-2; D is unclear. Trimming stripped 5 bases from V and 6 bases from J, with 10 bases between. The CDR3 is 11 amino acids. The V gene's germline CDR1 is DFQATT and CDR2 SNEGSKA (reference sequence). The CDR3 coding sequence is TGCAGTGCTCGTGCGAGGAATGGCTACACCTTC. Translated: CSARARNGYTF.